This record covers a single TCR beta chain. A few counts support this clonotype. Its antigen target is currently unknown. Nothing much larger sits one base from this clone, and base qualities are not available. This sample's treatment or condition label indicates: live attenuated yellow fever vaccine strain. A standard Ficoll-Paque protocol was used to isolate PBMCs from peripheral blood. Dynabeads CD4 and CD8 positive selection kits were used to isolate CD4 and CD8 T-cell fractions. TriZol was used to extract RNA from bulk PBMCs, CD4 and CD8 fractions, and dextramer-positive and dextramer-negative fractions. This entry comes from a study of T cells after yellow fever vaccination (dated by TCRdb to the late 2010s). In terms of the full investigation: Libraries from fractions with low cell numbers were prepared with the SMART-Seq v4 Ultra Low Input RNA kit. Bulk PBMC replicates and cell subsets were isolated from blood drawn at multiple timepoints before and after both primary and secondary immunization. Two healthy male donors, one aged 18 to 30 and one aged 30 to 39 years, were included in the cohort. To follow T-cell clones before and after primary and booster YFV17D yellow fever vaccination, bulk TCR alpha and beta repertoires were sequenced over time.

The paper as a whole reports these results and caveats: Because only a couple of donors were included in the study, the extent to which the findings can be generalized is limited. A small fraction of clonotypes appeared in both the CD4 and CD8 compartments, likely as a result of convergent recombination. Compared with the primary T-cell response, the secondary T-cell response was faster but weaker, reaching its peak on day 5 rather than on day 15. Computational filtering was needed because FACS-sorted repertoires could contain abundant contaminating clonotypes from the bulk population. After the booster, most clones that had expanded after primary vaccination were detected again (around 95% of CD4 and 88% of CD8), suggesting broad maintenance of memory.

The CDR1 and CDR2 encoded by the germline V gene are SGHTA and FQGTGA. Compared with germline, V lacks 6 bases and J lacks 6 bases; bases without a gene match: 7. From its cysteine to its phenylalanine, the CDR3 spans 15 amino acids. Here the CDR3 DNA is all that survives: 45 bases in frame from base 1. TCRdb shows the sequencer as Illumina NovaSeq 6000. TCR cDNA was synthesized by 5'RACE template switching, through which a universal primer site and unique molecular identifiers were introduced. cDNA synthesis was primed from both the TCR alpha and TCR beta constant segments. Libraries were amplified in two PCR steps, with sample barcodes and sequencing adapters added in the second step. Sequencing of libraries was performed on Illumina HiSeq 2500 (2x100 bp) or NovaSeq (2x150 bp). On the authors' methods: MIGEC handled demultiplexing of reads and collapsing into UMI consensus sequences, while MiXCR performed V(D)J alignment. Using edgeR on replicate PBMC samples, clonotypes were called vaccine-responding if FDR was below 0.01 and the log2 fold change was above 5 up to day 15. Each bulk clonotype was labeled CD4 or CD8 based on which sequenced repertoire, CD4 or CD8, contained the clonotype at higher abundance. TCRdb trimmed public reads at Q25 via fastp, called clones via MiXCR and kept in-frame beta chains. For every CDR3 protein sequence, its rows merge into one entry that carries the most common genes and DNA. Here the V and J calls rest on TCRdb's processing, not on the authors' analysis. For this sample the table gives some 290,000 distinct CDR3 sequences, of which around a tenth were detected only once. The ten biggest clones cover about 3% of the sample.

This material consisted of CD4+ T cells sorted from PBMCs, taken 45 days after the yellow fever booster vaccination. This TCR was sampled from a man younger than 35 who received the YFV17D yellow fever vaccine. The chain links TRBV7-3 with TRBJ2-2; a stretch of 10 junction bases matches TRBD2. The DNA reads TGTGCCAGCAGTTCTAGCGGGGGAGTCTCCGGGGAGCTGTTTTTT. Translation gives CASSSSGGVSGELFF.